Listed here are 19 T cell receptor beta chains from one sample, sequenced in a study of PD-L1 blockade in urothelial cancer. TCRdb's table, derived via immunoSEQ multiplex PCR, lists solely in-frame clones and lacks some. The repertoire holds nearly 50,000 clones, with roughly 88% as singletons. Time point specified: peripheral blood 6 weeks after treatment start. Sequenced material: PBMCs, taken around atezolizumab (anti-PD-L1) treatment. The receptors here all came from a man aged 50-60 years with urothelial cancer.

This rearrangement joins TRBV28 to TRBJ1-5; the D gene is possibly TRBD1 (6 bases). V dropped 7 bases and J dropped 2 bases, with 15 bases sitting between them. The CDR3 sequence is 15 residues long. Looked up from germline, CDR1 is MDHEN and CDR2 is SYDVKM. Written as DNA, the CDR3 is TGTGCCAGCATTCCCTTGGGGGCTGGCAATCAGCCCCAGCATTTT. It translates to CASIPLGAGNQPQHF.

The rearrangement links TRBV11-2 to TRBJ2-1, with 14 positions matching TRBD2. The germline V gene encodes CDR1 SGHAT and CDR2 FQNNGV. V lost 6 bases and J lost 15; bases outside the gene matches: 13. CDR3 length: 15 residues. The CDR3 DNA reads as TGTGCCAGCAGGAAGGGACTAGCGGGAGAGGGATCTGGGTTCTTC. Translating it yields CASRKGLAGEGSGFF.

The chain is built from TRBV7-6 and TRBJ1-4; no definite D call. The CDR3 runs to 15 residues. V gave up 3 bases and J gave up 8 bases, with 16 bases separating them. CDR1 and CDR2 (germline): SGHVS, FNYEAQ. The DNA of the CDR3 is TGTGCCAGCAGCTTTAGTACAGACCCTGTGGAAAAACTGTTTTTT. Translation: CASSFSTDPVEKLFF.

This rearrangement joins TRBV19 to TRBJ1-3; possibly TRBD1 for D (5 bases). CDR3 length: 15 residues. CDR1 LNHDA and CDR2 SQIVND come from the germline V gene (reference sequence). V was pared by 3 bases and J by 3 bases, with 12 bases between. The CDR3 sequence is CASSMGRTHGNTIYF. The CDR3 DNA sequence: TGTGCCAGTAGTATGGGGAGGACACATGGAAACACCATATATTTT.

J is TRBJ2-1 and V is TRBV19, with D maybe TRBD2 (5 bases). This CDR3 spans 15 amino acids. Germline lookup yields CDR1 LNHDA and CDR2 SQIVND (reference sequence). V shed 7 bases and J shed 4 bases, with 17 bases lying between them. The CDR3 is CASMQVAWTYNEQFF. Written as DNA, the CDR3 is TGTGCCAGTATGCAGGTAGCGTGGACGTACAATGAGCAGTTCTTC.

V and J are TRBV27 and TRBJ2-7, with 7 bases identical to TRBD1. Looked up from germline, CDR1 is MNHEY and CDR2 is SMNVEV (reference sequence). The CDR3 sequence is 13 residues long. Trimming at V came to 7 bases and at J to 6 bases, leaving 9 bases not matched to a gene. In DNA, the CDR3 is TGTGCCAGCAATCTATACAGGGGTGGCGAGCAGTACTTC. It translates to CASNLYRGGEQYF.

The chain joins TRBV29-1 to TRBJ2-1; 10 bases fit TRBD1. Germline values: CDR1 SQVTM, CDR2 ANQGSEA. The CDR3 loop spans 20 amino acids. V dropped 3 bases and J dropped 4; count of bases not matched to a gene: 21. The CDR3 is CSVDGQGGRSGLPIYNEQFF. The CDR3 DNA sequence: TGCAGCGTTGACGGACAGGGGGGTAGGTCGGGACTACCCATATACAATGAGCAGTTCTTC.

This chain joins TRBV5-1 and TRBJ2-3, with 7 bases aligning to TRBD1. V lost 0 bases and J lost 2; bases outside the gene matches: 3. The CDR3 has 15 amino acids. Germline CDR1 and CDR2: SGHRS and YFSETQ. CDR3 sequence: CASSLEGANTDTQYF. CDR3 bases: TGCGCCAGCAGCTTGGAGGGGGCAAACACAGATACGCAGTATTTT.

The chain has TRBV19 and TRBJ2-2; 9 positions match TRBD1. V lost 6 bases, J lost 7 bases, and 6 bases stayed unmatched. CDR1 LNHDA and CDR2 SQIVND come from the germline V gene (reference sequence). The CDR3 consists of 14 residues. CDR3 protein: CASRTTGGGGELFF. The DNA for the CDR3 is TGTGCCAGTAGAACAACAGGGGGCGGCGGGGAGCTGTTTTTT. The whole variable domain, filled in from reference TRBV19 and TRBJ2-2, reads DGGITQSPKYLFRKEGQNVTLSCEQNLNHDAMYWYRQDPGQGLRLIYYSQIVNDFQKGDIAEGYSVSREKKESFPLTVTSAQKNPTAFYLCASRTTGGGGELFFGEGSRLTVL.

This clone appeared once. This rearrangement joins TRBV11-2 to TRBJ2-3, with 8 bases identical to TRBD2. The length of the CDR3 is 15 residues. The V gene end was trimmed by 0 bases and the J gene end by 4 bases; junction bases not matched to a gene: 3. The germline V gene has CDR1 SGHAT and CDR2 FQNNGV. The CDR3 DNA follows: TGTGCCAGCAGCTTAGAGGGAGCGGGGGCAGATACGCAGTATTTT. Translation gives CASSLEGAGADTQYF.

This chain uses TRBV7-9 with TRBJ1-6; a weak D match, TRBD1 (5 bases). Germline CDR1 and CDR2: SEHNR and FQNEAQ (reference sequence). V was clipped by 2 bases and J by 7 bases, with 6 bases between them. The CDR3 consists of 13 residues. The CDR3: CASSLQGNSPLHF. The CDR3 DNA follows: TGTGCCAGCAGCTTACAGGGCAATTCACCCCTCCACTTT.

The chain joins TRBV12-5 to TRBJ2-7; 8 nucleotides align to TRBD2. V dropped 4 bases and J dropped 3; count of bases not matched to a gene: 14. The CDR3 is 17 amino acids. Germline CDR1 LGHNT, CDR2 FRNRAP. This CDR3 is CASGSTVPAGLVYEQYF. The CDR3 DNA reads TGTGCTAGTGGTTCGACAGTCCCAGCGGGACTAGTCTACGAGCAGTACTTC.

V is TRBV5-1 and J is TRBJ2-7, with D uncertain. The germline gives CDR1 SGHRS, CDR2 YFSETQ. Trimming left V 0 bases short and J 6 bases short, with 16 bases between. The CDR3 is 15 amino acids. CDR3 in amino acids: CASSLAPTSPVEQYF. The CDR3 region has the DNA TGCGCCAGCAGCTTGGCCCCGACTTCCCCAGTCGAGCAGTACTTC.

The gene calls are TRBV19 and TRBJ2-7; D possibly corresponds to TRBD1 (6 bases). There are 14 residues in the CDR3. Between the trimmed V and J ends, which lost 5 bases and 5 bases, there was a span of 16 bases. From germline, CDR1 is LNHDA and CDR2 SQIVND (reference sequence). As DNA, the CDR3 is TGTGCCAGTAGTCCAGGACAGCCCCTCGACGAGCAGTACTTC. Amino acid sequence: CASSPGQPLDEQYF.

This clone was observed a single time. The rearrangement links TRBV5-8 to TRBJ1-5; the D gene is possibly TRBD1 (5 bases). The germline V and J ends were trimmed by 5 bases and 3 bases, with 12 bases remaining between them. Germline-derived CDR1 and CDR2 are SGHTS and YDEGEE. This CDR3 is built from 14 residues. In nucleotides, the CDR3 is TGTGCCAGCAGGGAGGGACCGATCAATCAGCCCCAGCATTTT. Its protein product is CASREGPINQPQHF. The whole variable domain, remainder taken from reference TRBV5-8 and TRBJ1-5, is EAGVTQSPTHLIKTRGQQATLRCSPISGHTSVYWYQQALGLGLQFLLWYDEGEERNRGNFPPRFSGRQFPNYSSELNVNALELEDSALYLCASREGPINQPQHFGDGTRLSIL.

The chain employs TRBV14 and TRBJ2-5; a weak D match, TRBD1 (5 bases). V was clipped by 3 bases and J by 4 bases, with 21 bases between them. Germline V gene lookup returns CDR1 SGHDN and CDR2 FVKESK. The CDR3 has 17 residues. The CDR3 here is CASSHLLGSGPRETQYF. The CDR3 DNA follows: TGTGCCAGCAGCCACTTACTCGGATCAGGGCCCAGAGAGACCCAGTACTTC.

The J gene is TRBJ1-1, the V gene TRBV29-1, with TRBD1 as a possible D gene (6 bases). V was pared by 2 bases and J by 5 bases, with 9 bases between. Germline lookup yields CDR1 SQVTM and CDR2 ANQGSEA. This CDR3 region has 12 residues. The DNA for the CDR3 is TGCAGCGTTGAAATAGGGGGAACTGAAGCTTTCTTT. Its translation is CSVEIGGTEAFF.

The chain links TRBV4-3 to TRBJ2-3; 9 nucleotides align to TRBD2. The germline V gene has CDR1 LGHNA and CDR2 YSLEER. Losses at the gene ends were 0 bases for V and 4 bases for J; bases not matched to a gene: 11. This CDR3 region has 18 residues. Here the CDR3 DNA reads TGCGCCAGCAGCCAAGAGAGGCCCGGCGGGAGGGCCTCAGATACGCAGTATTTT. It translates to CASSQERPGGRASDTQYF.

The chain couples TRBV7-9 to TRBJ1-2; the match to TRBD1 covers 8 bases. The CDR3 runs to 14 residues. Germline trimming cut 5 bases from V and 3 bases from J; bases unmatched to any gene: 5. CDR1 is SEHNR, CDR2 FQNEAQ, per germline (reference sequence). CDR3 in DNA: TGTGCCAGCAGCCTGGGACAGGTGGACTATGGCTACACCTTC. Its translation is CASSLGQVDYGYTF. Looking up the rest from reference TRBV7-9 and TRBJ1-2 gives the full variable domain: DTGVSQNPRHKITKRGQNVTFRCDPISEHNRLYWYRQTLGQGPEFLTYFQNEAQLEKSRLLSDRFSAERPKGSFSTLEIQRTEQGDSAMYLCASSLGQVDYGYTFGSGTRLTVV.